Below, 27 T cell receptor beta chains from the same sample are listed, as sequenced in a study of shared clonotypes between healthy human individuals. Only CD45RO-negative cells positively selected for CCR7 counted as naive CD8 cells, so terminally differentiated effector memory CD45RA+ cells were excluded. Profiling relied on immunoSEQ multiplex PCR, and the TCRdb table lists in-frame clones only, not all of them. The table lists over 750,000 clones, about 96% of them singletons. The sequenced sample was naive CD8+ T cells sorted from blood. The receptors were sampled from a man aged 25 to 40 in good health.

This chain uses TRBV4-1 with TRBJ2-7; maybe TRBD1 (5 bases). The germline gives CDR1 MGHRA, CDR2 YSYEKL. This CDR3 is built from 12 residues. The germline V and J ends were trimmed by 2 bases and 3 bases, with 5 bases remaining between them. As DNA, the CDR3 is TGCGCCAGCAGCCAACAGGGCTACGAGCAGTACTTC. It yields the protein CASSQQGYEQYF.

Only one count was recorded for this clone. The junction departs from the called germline gene at one end, perhaps through a read error. The gene calls are TRBV7-7 and TRBJ2-1; 13 nucleotides align to TRBD2. This CDR3 is 16 amino acids long. Germline lookup yields CDR1 SSHAT and CDR2 FNYEAQ (reference sequence). This chain's CDR3 is CASSPGTSGTYNEQFF. The DNA for the CDR3 is TGTGCTAGCAGCCCTGGGACTAGCGGGACGTACAATGAGCAGTTCTTC.

This chain joins TRBV27 and TRBJ1-5; TRBD1 might be the D (5 bases). Germline CDR1 reads MNHEY; CDR2 reads SMNVEV (reference sequence). CDR3 size: 15 residues. V lost 2 bases and J lost 4, with 12 bases in between. CDR3 residues: CASSLGGRVNQPQHF. The CDR3 DNA reads TGTGCCAGCAGTTTAGGGGGGAGGGTGAATCAGCCCCAGCATTTT.

V gene TRBV25-1 combines with J gene TRBJ1-5; D uncertain. There are 14 residues in the CDR3. The germline V and J ends were trimmed by 1 base and 5 bases, with 9 bases remaining between them. The germline CDR1 and CDR2 sequences are MGHDK and SYGVNS. CDR3 nucleotides: TGTGCCAGCAGTGAATCGGGAGGGTATCAGCCCCAGCATTTT. This encodes CASSESGGYQPQHF.

This chain connects TRBV29-1 to TRBJ2-7; D possibly corresponds to TRBD1 (6 bases). This CDR3 comprises 13 residues. The V gene's germline CDR1 is SQVTM and CDR2 ANQGSEA. V was pared by 2 bases and J by 1 base, with 9 bases between. The CDR3 sequence is CSVEIQGSYEQYF. For the CDR3, the DNA is TGCAGCGTTGAAATACAGGGTTCCTACGAGCAGTACTTC.

The chain carries TRBV9 and TRBJ1-5, with 7 bases that match TRBD1. V lost 4 bases and J lost 4; bases outside the gene matches: 5. The CDR3 has 14 amino acids. Germline V gene sequence: CDR1 SGDLS, CDR2 YYNGEE. The CDR3 spells CASSLGQENQPQHF. For the CDR3, the DNA is TGTGCCAGCAGCCTCGGACAGGAAAATCAGCCCCAGCATTTT. Full variable domain (remainder filled in from reference TRBV9 and TRBJ1-5): DSGVTQTPKHLITATGQRVTLRCSPRSGDLSVYWYQQSLDQGLQFLIQYYNGEERAKGNILERFSAQQFPDLHSELNLSSLELGDSALYFCASSLGQENQPQHFGDGTRLSIL.

This clone was detected a few times. The V call is TRBV9, the J call TRBJ1-3, with no clear D. This CDR3 has 14 amino acids. The V end lost 2 bases, the J end lost 4 bases, and 10 bases lay between the germline ends. The germline V gene encodes CDR1 SGDLS and CDR2 YYNGEE. The CDR3 DNA follows: TGTGCCAGCAGCGTTGGAAATGAAGGAAACACCATATATTTT. This codes for CASSVGNEGNTIYF.

The rearrangement uses TRBV28 and TRBJ1-2, with 8 bases that match TRBD1. This CDR3 comprises 14 residues. Per germline, CDR1 MDHEN and CDR2 SYDVKM. Trimming at V came to 3 bases and at J to 6 bases, leaving 6 bases not matched to a gene. The CDR3 DNA follows: TGTGCCAGCAGTTTTAGGACAGGGACGGATGGCTACACCTTC. It codes for CASSFRTGTDGYTF.

The V and J genes are TRBV9 and TRBJ2-2, with 13 bases that match TRBD2. Germline V gene sequence: CDR1 SGDLS, CDR2 YYNGEE. V gave up 4 bases and J gave up 3 bases; unmatched junction bases: 6. The length of the CDR3 is 17 residues. CDR3 bases: TGTGCCAGCAGCTACCCACTAGCGGGAGGGGACACCGGGGAGCTGTTTTTT. Protein: CASSYPLAGGDTGELFF. Supplemented by reference TRBV9 and TRBJ2-2, the full variable domain reads DSGVTQTPKHLITATGQRVTLRCSPRSGDLSVYWYQQSLDQGLQFLIQYYNGEERAKGNILERFSAQQFPDLHSELNLSSLELGDSALYFCASSYPLAGGDTGELFFGEGSRLTVL.

The chain couples TRBV5-8 to TRBJ1-2; D remains ambiguous. CDR1 is SGHTS and CDR2 is YDEGEE in the germline V gene. The V end lost 4 bases, the J end lost 0 bases, and 4 bases lay between the germline ends. This CDR3 has 12 amino acids. The CDR3 sequence: CASSGANYGYTF. CDR3 DNA: TGTGCCAGCAGCGGAGCTAACTATGGCTACACCTTC.

V and J are TRBV5-1 and TRBJ2-3; no reliable D call. Trimming removed 0 bases at V and 0 bases at J, with 8 bases between. CDR1 and CDR2 from the germline V gene are SGHRS and YFSETQ. The CDR3 contains 15 residues. The CDR3 loop is CASSLGGTSTDTQYF. CDR3 bases: TGCGCCAGCAGCTTGGGCGGTACTAGCACAGATACGCAGTATTTT. Based on the CDR3 plus reference TRBV5-1 and TRBJ2-3, the full variable domain is KAGVTQTPRYLIKTRGQQVTLSCSPISGHRSVSWYQQTPGQGLQFLFEYFSETQRNKGNFPGRFSGRQFSNSRSEMNVSTLELGDSALYLCASSLGGTSTDTQYFGPGTRLTVL.

A word on this clone: The same CDR3 also results from other DNA sequences found in this sample. The genes are TRBV7-9 and TRBJ2-7, with TRBD2 as a possible D gene (6 bases). CDR3 length: 15 residues. In germline, CDR1 is SEHNR, CDR2 FQNEAQ (reference sequence). V lost 1 base and J lost 0, with 10 bases in between. The CDR3 DNA sequence: TGTGCCAGCAGCTTAGTTGGAGGGAGCTCCTACGAGCAGTACTTC. This translates into CASSLVGGSSYEQYF.

The chain couples TRBV6-6 to TRBJ2-2; no firm D call. The germline V and J ends were trimmed by 5 bases and 4 bases, with 11 bases remaining between them. The CDR3 is 14 amino acids. Germline V gene sequence: CDR1 MNHNY, CDR2 SVGAGI (reference sequence). CDR3 loop: CASSLYGRTGELFF. CDR3 nucleotide sequence: TGTGCCAGCAGTCTGTACGGGCGCACCGGGGAGCTGTTTTTT.

This chain joins TRBV19 and TRBJ2-2; 13 bases map to TRBD2. The J segment lost 0 bases and the V segment lost 6 bases, leaving 10 bases of the junction unmatched. The CDR3 sequence is 19 residues long. The germline CDR1 and CDR2 sequences are LNHDA and SQIVND (reference sequence). CDR3 coding DNA: TGTGCCAGTAGGAGGGGCCAGGGACTAGCGGGACCGAACACCGGGGAGCTGTTTTTT. It yields the protein CASRRGQGLAGPNTGELFF.

The chain has TRBV7-8 and TRBJ2-1; 9 bases map to TRBD1. V lost 2 bases, J lost 7 bases, and 9 bases stayed unmatched. The CDR3 contains 16 residues. Germline CDR1 and CDR2: SGHVS and FQNEAQ. Here the CDR3 DNA reads TGTGCCAGCAGCTTATACCGGGACAGGGTCGGGAATGAGCAGTTCTTC. This gives the protein CASSLYRDRVGNEQFF.

This chain joins TRBV27 and TRBJ1-1; D unclear. The CDR3 consists of 13 residues. Trimming cost V 6 bases and J 1 base, with 9 bases left between them. Germline CDR1 and CDR2: MNHEY and SMNVEV (reference sequence). This CDR3 reads CASRDGSNTEAFF. CDR3 bases: TGTGCCAGCAGGGACGGGTCGAACACTGAAGCTTTCTTT.

V and J are TRBV5-8 and TRBJ2-7, with TRBD1 matching over 9 bases. With V trimmed by 4 bases and J by 2 bases, 4 bases remained unmatched. Per the germline V gene, CDR1 is SGHTS and CDR2 is YDEGEE. The CDR3 is 14 amino acids. The CDR3 bases are TGTGCCAGCAGCACGGGACAGGGTGCCTACGAGCAGTACTTC. Its protein product is CASSTGQGAYEQYF.

Comments on this clone: The junction departs from germline at one end; a sequencing error may be responsible. The V call is TRBV7-9, the J call TRBJ2-1, with TRBD1 matching over 7 bases. CDR3 length equals 14 residues. CDR1 is SEHNR and CDR2 is FQNEAQ in the germline V gene (reference sequence). CDR3 sequence: CASSSTGLYSEQFF. The DNA of the CDR3 is TGTGCCAGCAGCTCGACAGGGCTTTACAGTGAGCAGTTCTTC.

This chain connects TRBV4-1 to TRBJ1-5, with 7 bases that match TRBD1. V lost 4 bases, J lost 3 bases, and 6 bases stayed unmatched. The CDR3 totals 15 residues. Germline lookup yields CDR1 MGHRA and CDR2 YSYEKL. The CDR3 sequence: CASSPDRADNQPQHF. CDR3 DNA sequence: TGCGCCAGCAGCCCCGACAGGGCGGACAATCAGCCCCAGCATTTT.

The rearrangement uses TRBV29-1 and TRBJ2-1; D call uncertain. The CDR3 sequence is 11 residues long. V dropped 1 base and J dropped 5 bases, with 3 bases sitting between them. Per the germline V gene, CDR1 is SQVTM and CDR2 is ANQGSEA. CDR3 coding DNA: TGCAGCGTTGAAGTGGACAATGAGCAGTTCTTC. Translated, it gives CSVEVDNEQFF.

The CDR3 spells CASTNQGQLNEQFF. The DNA of the CDR3 is TGTGCCAGCACTAATCAGGGACAGCTTAATGAGCAGTTCTTC. The chain carries TRBV28 and TRBJ2-1, with 7 nucleotides matching TRBD1. J lost 7 bases, V lost 7 bases, and 10 bases had no gene match. Germline lookup yields CDR1 MDHEN and CDR2 SYDVKM. The CDR3 totals 14 residues.

The rearrangement joins TRBV14 to TRBJ2-7; weak D call: TRBD1 (5 bases). Trimming took 0 bases from V and 2 from J, leaving 20 bases between them. Germline values: CDR1 SGHDN, CDR2 FVKESK. CDR3 size: 18 residues. The CDR3 sequence is CASSQEGLGPSNTYEQYF. CDR3 sequence (DNA): TGTGCCAGCAGCCAAGAGGGGCTGGGGCCGTCGAATACCTACGAGCAGTACTTC. The whole variable domain, filled in from reference TRBV14 and TRBJ2-7, reads EAGVTQFPSHSVIEKGQTVTLRCDPISGHDNLYWYRRVMGKEIKFLLHFVKESKQDESGMPNNRFLAERTGGTYSTLKVQPAELEDSGVYFCASSQEGLGPSNTYEQYFGPGTRLTVT.

Here the CDR3 DNA reads TGTGCCAGCAGGGGTTTCACCGGGGACTACGAGCAGTACTTC. The encoded protein is CASRGFTGDYEQYF. This chain joins TRBV6-1 and TRBJ2-7, with D possibly matching TRBD2 (5 bases). The CDR3 sequence is 14 residues long. Looked up from germline, CDR1 is MNHNS and CDR2 is SASEGT. Trimming shortened V by 6 bases and J by 3 bases, and 15 bases separated the two germline ends.

The CDR3 protein is CASSPTSGIVYEQYF. The CDR3 coding sequence is TGTGCCAGCAGCCCGACTAGCGGGATTGTTTACGAGCAGTACTTC. The chain is built from TRBV7-2 and TRBJ2-7; the match to TRBD2 covers 11 bases. This CDR3 is 15 amino acids long. Losses at the gene ends were 5 bases for V and 4 bases for J; bases not matched to a gene: 7. Germline V gene data show CDR1 as SGHTA and CDR2 as FQGNSA.

J is TRBJ1-5 and V is TRBV4-1, with D possibly being TRBD1 (6 bases). V lost 1 base and J 3 bases, leaving 13 bases between the germline ends. Germline values: CDR1 MGHRA, CDR2 YSYEKL. This CDR3 has 16 residues. CDR3 DNA: TGCGCCAGCAGCCAAGCAGGGGCAGGCCTCAATCAGCCCCAGCATTTT. Its translation is CASSQAGAGLNQPQHF.

The CDR3 DNA reads as TGTGCCAGCAGCGTATTAGGTAGCGGGAGGTACAATGAGCAGTTCTTC. It encodes CASSVLGSGRYNEQFF. This chain uses TRBV9 with TRBJ2-1, with 10 bases that match TRBD2. V gave up 1 base and J gave up 4 bases; unmatched junction bases: 5. The CDR3 has 16 residues. Germline CDR1 SGDLS, CDR2 YYNGEE.

The rearrangement joins TRBV7-9 to TRBJ2-7; no clear D gene. V was trimmed by 1 base and J by 2 bases, leaving 15 bases between them. Per germline, CDR1 SEHNR and CDR2 FQNEAQ (reference sequence). This CDR3 comprises 16 residues. CDR3 residues: CASSLDTLGQTYEQYF. The DNA for the CDR3 is TGTGCCAGCAGCTTAGATACGTTAGGGCAAACCTACGAGCAGTACTTC. The whole variable domain, filled in from reference TRBV7-9 and TRBJ2-7, reads DTGVSQNPRHKITKRGQNVTFRCDPISEHNRLYWYRQTLGQGPEFLTYFQNEAQLEKSRLLSDRFSAERPKGSFSTLEIQRTEQGDSAMYLCASSLDTLGQTYEQYFGPGTRLTVT.